Below, 26 T cell receptor beta chains from the same sample are listed, as sequenced in a study of blood T cells in healthy people across ages. For the second PCR, which ran for about 6 to 12 cycles, a sample-barcoded 5' primer and a J-beta primer mix were used. A single record per CDR3 protein comes from TCRdb applying MiXCR to the 5' RACE reads. The table lists about 930,000 distinct CDR3 sequences, 29% of them singletons. These data are also associated with another study on T cells of mothers and their children.

The sequenced sample was blood. Receptors originate from a woman aged 40 to 49 in good health.

This clonotype was detected many times. V gene TRBV6-5 combines with J gene TRBJ1-2, with D hard to call. Germline V lookup: CDR1 MNHEY, CDR2 SVGAGI. V gave up 0 bases and J gave up 1 base, with 15 bases separating them. This CDR3 contains 17 residues. The CDR3 bases are TGTGCCAGCAGTTACTCGAGCCGTCGTGGGCTTAACTATGGCTACACCTTC. Protein product: CASSYSSRRGLNYGYTF.

About this clonotype: A read error is likely, as this CDR3 ends without the conserved phenylalanine or tryptophan. The V gene is TRBV14, the J gene TRBJ2-7; 8 bases map to TRBD1. Germline trimming cut 3 bases from V and 2 bases from J; bases unmatched to any gene: 6. The CDR3 loop spans 15 amino acids. CDR1 and CDR2 (germline): SGHDN, FVKESK. The CDR3 DNA reads TGTGCCAGCAGCCAGCGACAGGGGACCACCTACGAGCAGTACCTC. This sequence encodes CASSQRQGTTYEQYL.

The table lists this clonotype with many counts. The V gene is TRBV6-6, the J gene TRBJ2-7, with 8 bases matching TRBD2. Trimming at V came to 5 bases and at J to 3 bases, leaving 6 bases not matched to a gene. There are 14 residues in the CDR3. The germline V gene has CDR1 MNHNY and CDR2 SVGAGI (reference sequence). CDR3 bases: TGTGCCAGCAGTCAGGACGGGGGGGTCTACGAGCAGTACTTC. Its protein is CASSQDGGVYEQYF.

The sample holds many counts of this clonotype. The chain combines TRBV20-1 with TRBJ1-2, with 9 bases aligning to TRBD1. This CDR3 spans 15 amino acids. V was clipped by 2 bases and J by 6 bases; unmatched bases: 10. Per the germline V gene, CDR1 is DFQATT and CDR2 is SNEGSKA (reference sequence). The CDR3 DNA reads TGCAGTGCTAGATTACCGGGACAGGGAGGAAATGGCTACACCTTC. Residues: CSARLPGQGGNGYTF.

This clonotype was found many times. The chain joins TRBV7-3 to TRBJ2-6; weak D call: TRBD1 (7 bases). V was trimmed by 5 bases and J by 1 base, leaving 18 bases between them. The germline CDR1 and CDR2 sequences are SGHTA and FQGTGA. The CDR3 totals 18 residues. Here the CDR3 reads CASSPRDRDSSGANVLTF. In nucleotides, the CDR3 is TGTGCCAGCAGCCCGAGAGACAGGGACTCATCTGGGGCCAACGTCCTGACTTTC.

V is TRBV7-8 and J is TRBJ1-1; the D gene is possibly TRBD1 (6 bases). Germline CDR1 and CDR2: SGHVS and FQNEAQ. Trimming took off 1 base at V and 11 bases at J, with 17 bases between the two ends. The CDR3 runs to 14 residues. CDR3 amino acids: CASSLDGDIRNAFF. Written as DNA, the CDR3 is TGTGCCAGCAGCTTAGACGGGGACATCCGAAACGCTTTCTTT.

The chain employs TRBV4-1 and TRBJ1-5; D not resolved. The V end was cut by 0 bases, the J end by 6 bases, with 6 bases between. CDR3 length: 13 residues. Germline V gene lookup returns CDR1 MGHRA and CDR2 YSYEKL. The CDR3: CASSQDGGQPQHF. The CDR3 DNA is TGCGCCAGCAGCCAAGATGGCGGTCAGCCCCAGCATTTT.

The sample holds a few counts of this clonotype. The chain joins TRBV20-1 to TRBJ2-7; TRBD2 matches at 8 bases. Germline assignment: CDR1 DFQATT and CDR2 SNEGSKA (reference sequence). The V segment lost 0 bases and the J segment 3 bases; nucleotides outside the gene matches: 7. CDR3 length: 15 residues. In DNA form, the CDR3 reads TGCAGTGCTAGAGATTATGGTAGCGGGAACTACGAGCAGTACTTC. Protein product: CSARDYGSGNYEQYF.

This clonotype has just a few counts. The V call is TRBV28, the J call TRBJ2-7; no reliable D call. Trimming left V 10 bases short and J 4 bases short, with 17 bases between. From germline, CDR1 is MDHEN and CDR2 SYDVKM. This CDR3 is built from 13 residues. CDR3: CATGEKVGYEQYF. CDR3 nucleotide sequence: TGTGCCACCGGAGAGAAGGTTGGGTACGAGCAGTACTTC.

This chain uses TRBV28 with TRBJ1-2, with 7 bases lining up with TRBD1. The trim removed 6 bases at V and 6 bases at J, leaving 7 bases unmatched. This CDR3 region has 13 residues. The germline CDR1 and CDR2 sequences are MDHEN and SYDVKM. The CDR3 loop is CASRLTGVDGYTF. The DNA of the CDR3 is TGTGCCAGCAGATTAACAGGGGTCGATGGCTACACCTTC.

For this clonotype: A much larger clone sits a single nucleotide away, making a read error possible. The chain uses TRBV29-1 and TRBJ2-1; TRBD2 might be the D (6 bases). The CDR3 runs 14 residues. V lost 6 bases and J lost 8, with 20 bases in between. From germline, CDR1 is SQVTM and CDR2 ANQGSEA. As DNA, the CDR3 is TGCAGCGTCGAGGGACTGTTCGCTTTCGATGAGCAGTTCTTC. This codes for CSVEGLFAFDEQFF.

This chain uses TRBV20-1 with TRBJ2-2, with TRBD1 matching over 10 bases. The trim removed 4 bases at V and 6 bases at J, leaving 8 bases unmatched. Germline V gives CDR1 DFQATT, CDR2 SNEGSKA (reference sequence). The CDR3 loop spans 15 amino acids. Here the CDR3 reads CSANRQGAGAGELFF. The CDR3 DNA reads as TGCAGTGCTAATAGACAGGGGGCTGGGGCCGGGGAGCTGTTTTTT.

V and J are TRBV7-9 and TRBJ2-5, with D possibly matching TRBD1 (6 bases). V lost 7 bases and J lost 2, with 11 bases in between. Germline V gene data show CDR1 as SEHNR and CDR2 as FQNEAQ (reference sequence). The CDR3 totals 13 residues. Written as DNA, the CDR3 is TGTGCCAGCACCGCAAGGGGGCAAGAGACCCAGTACTTC. This encodes CASTARGQETQYF.

This clonotype was counted only a few times. The chain has TRBV12-3 or TRBV12-4 and TRBJ1-2, with D perhaps TRBD1 (5 bases). This CDR3 has 12 amino acids. The germline V and J ends were trimmed by 8 bases and 7 bases, with 14 bases remaining between them. CDR3 amino acids: CASSDIRGGYTF. CDR3 sequence (DNA): TGTGCCAGCTCCGACATAAGGGGTGGCTACACCTTC.

This chain links TRBV5-1 with TRBJ1-2; 8 bases map to TRBD1. V dropped 0 bases and J dropped 6; count of bases not matched to a gene: 7. CDR1 is SGHRS and CDR2 is YFSETQ in the germline V gene. This CDR3 is built from 15 residues. The CDR3 coding sequence is TGCGCCAGCAGCTTGGCGCCTTCACAGGGGGATGGCTACACCTTC. Amino acid sequence: CASSLAPSQGDGYTF.

This rearrangement joins TRBV3-1 to TRBJ2-4; D is perhaps TRBD1 or TRBD2 (5 bases each). V lost 5 bases to trimming and J lost 13 bases, with 18 bases between them. The CDR3 length is 13 residues. Germline V gene lookup returns CDR1 LGHDT and CDR2 YNNKEL (reference sequence). The CDR3 region has the DNA TGTGCCAGCAGCTGGGGACGGATCTACGGGCAGTACTTC. Protein sequence: CASSWGRIYGQYF.

The V call is TRBV27, the J call TRBJ1-5, with TRBD1 as a possible D gene (6 bases). Germline loops: CDR1 MNHEY, CDR2 SMNVEV (reference sequence). The germline V and J ends were trimmed by 6 bases and 0 bases, with 27 bases remaining between them. This CDR3 is 20 amino acids long. The CDR3 loop reads CASSLKLGRGRRFSNQPQHF. The CDR3 DNA follows: TGTGCCAGCAGCTTAAAGTTAGGCAGGGGCCGGAGGTTTAGCAATCAGCCCCAGCATTTT.

This clonotype was detected ten times or more. The chain combines TRBV29-1 with TRBJ2-7; D may be TRBD1 (5 bases). Germline V CDR1 and CDR2: SQVTM, ANQGSEA. Between the trimmed V and J ends, which lost 5 bases and 4 bases, there was a span of 15 bases. This CDR3 has 13 residues. CDR3: CSVLTGATYEQYF. Here the CDR3 DNA reads TGCAGCGTTCTCACAGGTGCTACATACGAGCAGTACTTC.

V gene TRBV12-3 or TRBV12-4 combines with J gene TRBJ1-2, with 10 bases lining up with TRBD1. The CDR3 has 12 amino acids. Unmatched junction bases numbered 6, after V lost 8 bases and J lost 9 bases. The CDR3 loop reads CASRQGAYSYTF. The CDR3 nucleotides read TGTGCCAGCCGACAGGGGGCTTATAGCTACACCTTC.

At least ten counts were recorded for this clonotype. This chain links TRBV4-1 with TRBJ2-2, with D possibly being TRBD1 (6 bases). The CDR3 loop spans 19 amino acids. V was trimmed by 1 base and J by 0 bases, leaving 18 bases between them. Per the germline V gene, CDR1 is MGHRA and CDR2 is YSYEKL. CDR3 bases: TGCGCCAGCAGCCAAGGGCCCCTTTTACAGGGTGCGAACACCGGGGAGCTGTTTTTT. Its protein product is CASSQGPLLQGANTGELFF.

This chain connects TRBV11-2 to TRBJ2-5; 10 nucleotides match TRBD2. Germline-derived CDR1 and CDR2 are SGHAT and FQNNGV. This CDR3 comprises 16 residues. J gave up 11 bases and V 4 bases, and 16 bases lay outside the gene matches. The CDR3: CASSYVLAGIYNEQYF. DNA for the CDR3: TGTGCCAGCAGCTACGTACTAGCGGGGATATACAATGAGCAGTACTTC.

Note on this clonotype: Given a much more abundant clone one base away, this may be a read error. This chain uses TRBV20-1 with TRBJ2-7, with a possible D match to TRBD2 (6 bases). The CDR3 covers 11 residues. Germline V gene lookup returns CDR1 DFQATT and CDR2 SNEGSKA (reference sequence). V was shortened by 7 bases and J by 5 bases, with 12 bases between the two germline ends. The CDR3 coding sequence is TGCAGTGTTACCCAGCGGGACGAGCAGTACTTC. It translates to CSVTQRDEQYF.

This clonotype came up a few times. With a much larger clone just one base away, this may be a read error. The chain has TRBV20-1 and TRBJ1-3, with D uncertain. Germline V lookup: CDR1 DFQATT, CDR2 SNEGSKA (reference sequence). The CDR3 totals 11 residues. CDR3 DNA sequence: TGCAGTGCTAGGGCCGGAAACACCAGATATTTT. Translation: CSARAGNTRYF.

This clonotype was seen more than once but under ten times. The chain recombines TRBV14 with TRBJ1-2, with 7 positions matching TRBD1. The CDR3 runs to 15 residues. Germline V gives CDR1 SGHDN, CDR2 FVKESK. V lost 1 base, J lost 5 bases, and 7 bases stayed unmatched. The CDR3 DNA is TGTGCCAGCAGCCAAGCGGTTGGCAGGGGGTATGGCTACACCTTC. Protein product: CASSQAVGRGYGYTF. The full variable domain, completed using reference TRBV14 and TRBJ1-2, is EAGVTQFPSHSVIEKGQTVTLRCDPISGHDNLYWYRRVMGKEIKFLLHFVKESKQDESGMPNNRFLAERTGGTYSTLKVQPAELEDSGVYFCASSQAVGRGYGYTFGSGTRLTVV.

With respect to this clonotype: A much larger clone lies a single base off, so this may be a read error. The chain links TRBV5-1 to TRBJ2-6; no firm D call. The CDR3 spans 13 residues. The germline V gene encodes CDR1 SGHRS and CDR2 YFSETQ. CDR3 sequence: CASSIGDANVRTF. The CDR3 DNA is TGCGCCAGCAGCATCGGTGACGCCAACGTCCGGACTTTC. The variable domain in full, with the rest retrieved from reference TRBV5-1 and TRBJ2-6, is KAGVTQTPRYLIKTRGQQVTLSCSPISGHRSVSWYQQTPGQGLQFLFEYFSETQRNKGNFPGRFSGRQFSNSRSEMNVSTLELGDSALYLCASSIGDANVRTFGAGSRLTVL.

This clonotype came up a few times. V usage is TRBV5-4 and J usage is TRBJ2-3; unclear D gene. The CDR3 contains 17 residues. Looked up from germline, CDR1 is SGHNT and CDR2 is YYREEE (reference sequence). Trimming shortened V by 0 bases and J by 0 bases, and 14 bases separated the two germline ends. The CDR3 bases are TGTGCCAGCAGCTTGGCTCCTTTTAGTACTAGCACAGATACGCAGTATTTT. Its protein is CASSLAPFSTSTDTQYF. Full variable domain (rest looked up from reference TRBV5-4 and TRBJ2-3): ETGVTQSPTHLIKTRGQQVTLRCSSQSGHNTVSWYQQALGQGPQFIFQYYREEENGRGNFPPRFSGLQFPNYSSELNVNALELDDSALYLCASSLAPFSTSTDTQYFGPGTRLTVL.